The present entry profiles one T cell receptor beta chain with its context. TCRdb keeps only in-frame clones here, not all; method: immunoSEQ multiplex PCR. The sample lists around 110,000 clones; 85% to 95% were seen once. This specimen comes from a study of T cell responses to AZD1222 COVID-19 vaccine. V gave up 6 bases and J gave up 1 base, with 9 bases separating them. Germline V lookup: CDR1 ENHRY, CDR2 SYGVKD. The CDR3 has 14 residues. The chain links TRBV10-3 to TRBJ2-2, with D possibly being TRBD1 (6 bases). The clonotype was recovered from an adult in good health. Here the sequenced sample was peripheral blood, taken on day 0 of AZD1222 vaccination. The CDR3 loop is CAISVTGNTGELFF. The CDR3 DNA sequence: TGTGCCATCAGCGTGACAGGGAACACCGGGGAGCTGTTTTTT.